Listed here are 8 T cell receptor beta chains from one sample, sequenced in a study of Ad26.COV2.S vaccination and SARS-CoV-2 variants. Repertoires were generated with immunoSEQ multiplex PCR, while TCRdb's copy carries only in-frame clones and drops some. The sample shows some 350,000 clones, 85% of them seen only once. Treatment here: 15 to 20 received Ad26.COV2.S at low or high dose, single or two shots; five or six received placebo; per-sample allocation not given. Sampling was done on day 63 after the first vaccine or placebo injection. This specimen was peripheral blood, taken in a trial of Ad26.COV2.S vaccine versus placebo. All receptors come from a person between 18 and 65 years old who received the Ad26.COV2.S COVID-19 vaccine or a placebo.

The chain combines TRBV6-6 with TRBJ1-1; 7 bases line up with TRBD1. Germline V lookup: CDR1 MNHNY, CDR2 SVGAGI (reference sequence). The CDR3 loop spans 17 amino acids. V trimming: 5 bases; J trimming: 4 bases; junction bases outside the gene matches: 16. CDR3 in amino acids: CASSPRGRGRVITEAFF. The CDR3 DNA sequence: TGTGCCAGCAGTCCCCGAGGGAGGGGGCGGGTTATCACTGAAGCTTTCTTT.

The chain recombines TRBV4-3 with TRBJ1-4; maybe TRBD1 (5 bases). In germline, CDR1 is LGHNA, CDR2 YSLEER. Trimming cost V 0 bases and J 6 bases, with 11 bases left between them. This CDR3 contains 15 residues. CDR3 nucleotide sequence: TGCGCCAGCAGCCAAGATACCGGGGGGGATGAAAAACTGTTTTTT. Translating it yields CASSQDTGGDEKLFF.

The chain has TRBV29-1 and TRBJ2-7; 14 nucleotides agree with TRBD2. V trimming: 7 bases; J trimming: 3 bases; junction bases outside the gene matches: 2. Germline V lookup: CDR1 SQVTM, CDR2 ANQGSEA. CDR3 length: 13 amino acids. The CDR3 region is CSAGLAGGYEQYF. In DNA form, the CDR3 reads TGCAGCGCCGGACTAGCGGGAGGCTACGAGCAGTACTTC.

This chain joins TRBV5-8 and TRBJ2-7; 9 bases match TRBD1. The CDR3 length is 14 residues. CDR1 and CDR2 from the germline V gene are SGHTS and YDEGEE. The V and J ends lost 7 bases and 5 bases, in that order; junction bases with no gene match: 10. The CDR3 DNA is TGTGCCAGCGACGCCGGGACAGGGCACAACGAGCAGTACTTC. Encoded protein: CASDAGTGHNEQYF.

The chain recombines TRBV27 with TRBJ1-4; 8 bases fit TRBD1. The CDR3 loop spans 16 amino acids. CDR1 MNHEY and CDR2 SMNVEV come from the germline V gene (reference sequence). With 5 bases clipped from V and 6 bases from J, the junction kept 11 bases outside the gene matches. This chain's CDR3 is CASSASRTGLDEKLFF. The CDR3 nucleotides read TGTGCCAGCAGTGCCTCCCGGACAGGGCTGGATGAAAAACTGTTTTTT.

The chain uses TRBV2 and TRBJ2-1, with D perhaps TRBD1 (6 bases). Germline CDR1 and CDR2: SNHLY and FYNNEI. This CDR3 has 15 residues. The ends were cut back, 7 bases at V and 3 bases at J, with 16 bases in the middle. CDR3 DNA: TGTGCCAGCAAACCAACTCGACAGGTCTACAATGAGCAGTTCTTC. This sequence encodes CASKPTRQVYNEQFF.

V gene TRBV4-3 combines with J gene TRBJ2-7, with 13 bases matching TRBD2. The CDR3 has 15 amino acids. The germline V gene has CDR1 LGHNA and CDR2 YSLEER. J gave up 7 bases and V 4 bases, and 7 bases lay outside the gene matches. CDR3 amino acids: CASSRGTSGVWEQYF. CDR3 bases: TGCGCCAGCAGCCGGGGGACTAGCGGGGTCTGGGAGCAGTACTTC.

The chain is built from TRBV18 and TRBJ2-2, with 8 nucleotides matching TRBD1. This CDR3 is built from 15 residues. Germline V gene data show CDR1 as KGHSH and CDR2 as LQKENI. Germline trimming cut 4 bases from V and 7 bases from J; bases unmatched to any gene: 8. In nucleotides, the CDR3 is TGTGCCAGCTCACTATCTGTGACAGGGGACGGGGAGCTGTTTTTT. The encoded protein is CASSLSVTGDGELFF.